Listed here is a single T cell receptor beta chain. This specimen belongs to a study of cytomegalovirus exposure and HLA in healthy donors. The CDR3 extends over 16 amino acids. CDR1 is SGHVS, CDR2 FNYEAQ, per germline. Trimming pared 5 bases from V and 0 bases from J, leaving 17 bases between. 13 Jbeta primers and 60 Vbeta primers were used for the PCR. TCRdb's table, derived via immunoSEQ multiplex PCR, lists solely in-frame clones and lacks some. The sample includes roughly 110,000 clones, 65% to 85% of them seen just once. The rearrangement uses TRBV7-6 and TRBJ2-7, with no clear D. The sample taken for sequencing was PBMCs. The clonotype originates from a man between 18 and 35 years old in good health and CMV-seronegative. CDR3 sequence reads: CASSVTGGGYSYEQYF. CDR3 nucleotide sequence: TGTGCCAGCAGCGTAACCGGCGGTGGGTACTCCTACGAGCAGTACTTC.